Below, 32 T cell receptor beta chains from the same sample are listed, as sequenced in a study of T cell clonality in common variable immunodeficiency. Overall study results and limits: Reportedly, TCR beta sequences from common variable immunodeficiency showed fewer deletions and N-nucleotide insertions.

TCRdb's copy holds only in-frame clones and misses some; the assay was immunoSEQ multiplex PCR. The sample lists around 30,000 clones, none appearing once, the ten largest making up about 26%. The antigens these receptors bind are not known. Sample: peripheral blood mononuclear cells. These receptors were obtained from a human donor with common variable immunodeficiency.

Ten or more counts support this clone. Read data end 3 residues before the CDR3 end; the end is taken from the germline J gene. The rearrangement joins TRBV12-3 or TRBV12-4 to TRBJ2-1; weak D call: TRBD2 (6 bases). The V gene lost 8 bases and the J gene lost 1 base, with 12 bases spanning the gap. The CDR3 totals 14 residues. CDR3 DNA (partial): TGTGCCAGCTCCTATGGGGGGTCCTACAATGAG. Amino acids: CASSYGGSYNE. The full CDR3 protein is CASSYGGSYNEQFF.

There are many counts of this clone. The CDR3 end falls 3 residues outside the read, so it is completed with the germline J gene. The chain recombines TRBV28 with TRBJ2-5, with TRBD1 matching over 7 bases. CDR3 length equals 14 residues. In germline, CDR1 is MDHEN, CDR2 SYDVKM. With V trimmed by 8 bases and J by 2 bases, 8 bases remained unmatched. CDR3 loop: CASRSGTEQETQYF. The CDR3 DNA, read in part, is TGTGCCAGCCGTTCGGGGACAGAACAAGAGACC.

This clone was recorded many times. The covered CDR3 bases are TGCGCCAGCAGAAAACTGGAAGGGCTTGAAGATACG. This gives the protein CASRKLEGLEDT. From start to end, the CDR3 is CASRKLEGLEDTQYF. The chain has TRBV5-1 and TRBJ2-3, with D unresolved. The read halts 3 residues ahead of the CDR3 end, with the missing end drawn from the germline J gene. The CDR3 is made up of 15 amino acids. The germline CDR1 and CDR2 sequences are SGHRS and YFSETQ. V was shortened by 5 bases and J by 5 bases, with 18 bases between the two germline ends.

As for this clone: The read is 3 residues too short to cover the CDR3 end, so that end is filled in from the germline J gene. This sequence joins TRBV2 and TRBJ2-3, with 9 bases aligning to TRBD1. Trimming at V came to 6 bases and at J to 1 base, leaving 8 bases not matched to a gene. The CDR3 is 16 residues long. From germline, CDR1 is SNHLY and CDR2 FYNNEI. The CDR3 protein is CASRDGQGRGTDTQYF. The sequenced part of the CDR3 DNA is TGTGCCAGCAGGGACGGACAGGGGCGAGGCACAGATACG.

This clone was counted between two and nine times. The CDR3 end falls 3 residues outside the read, so it is completed with the germline J gene. J is TRBJ2-1 and V is TRBV19; TRBD2 is a possible D gene (7 bases). Germline V gene lookup returns CDR1 LNHDA and CDR2 SQIVND (reference sequence). Trimming removed 9 bases at V and 6 bases at J, with 15 bases between. This CDR3 contains 13 residues. CDR3 bases read: TGTGCCAGCGCCGGGGGCGGGGGCAATGAG. Amino acids: CASAGGGGNE. The complete CDR3 protein is CASAGGGGNEQFF.

This clone was recorded at least ten times. From the germline J gene comes the end of the CDR3, since the read stops 3 residues before it. The rearrangement joins TRBV29-1 to TRBJ2-6; TRBD1 agrees at 8 bases. Germline V gene lookup returns CDR1 SQVTM and CDR2 ANQGSEA. V shed 6 bases and J 0 bases; nucleotides not matched to a gene: 10. The CDR3 totals 17 residues. CDR3 bases read: TGCAGCGTCGCCCGGGACAGGCCCCGCTCTGGGGCCAACGTC. The encoded protein is CSVARDRPRSGANV. The whole CDR3 region reads CSVARDRPRSGANVLTF.

This clone was seen at least ten times. Sequencing ends 3 residues short of the CDR3 end; the germline J gene provides the rest. The chain links TRBV7-2 to TRBJ2-3; TRBD2 aligns across 7 bases. Unmatched junction bases numbered 5, after V lost 5 bases and J lost 0 bases. The CDR3 extends over 15 amino acids. Germline assignment: CDR1 SGHTA and CDR2 FQGNSA. This CDR3 reads CASSRWGGSTDTQYF. The sequenced CDR3 bases are TGTGCCAGCAGCCGGTGGGGGGGAAGCACAGATACG.

At least ten counts were recorded for this clone. With the read ending 3 residues before the CDR3 end, the germline J gene is used to fill in that end. The genes are TRBV30 and TRBJ1-2; 7 positions match TRBD1. This CDR3 has 11 amino acids. Germline-derived CDR1 and CDR2 are GTSNPN and SVGIG (reference sequence). The CDR3 here is CAWTGGVGYTF. The DNA read from the CDR3 is TGTGCCTGGACAGGGGGAGTCGGC.

The sample holds a few counts of this clone. The missing CDR3 end, 3 residues past where the read stops, is filled in from the germline J gene. The chain recombines TRBV19 with TRBJ2-5, with D maybe TRBD1 (5 bases). V lost 5 bases and J lost 3, with 10 bases in between. This CDR3 region has 13 residues. CDR1 and CDR2 (germline): LNHDA, SQIVND (reference sequence). This CDR3 reads CASSPTTEETQYF. Incomplete CDR3 DNA: TGTGCCAGTAGTCCTACGACAGAAGAGACC.

This clone came up many times. Read coverage stops 3 residues before the CDR3 terminus; the germline J gene supplies the remainder. The V gene is TRBV10-3, the J gene TRBJ2-1, with 13 bases lining up with TRBD2. This CDR3 comprises 17 residues. The germline V gene encodes CDR1 ENHRY and CDR2 SYGVKD. V lost 0 bases and J lost 3; bases outside the gene matches: 2. The CDR3 reads CAISESGLAGVYNEQFF. The covered CDR3 bases are TGTGCCATCAGTGAGTCTGGACTAGCGGGGGTCTACAATGAG.

This clone was picked up a small number of times. The CDR3 end is not reached by the read, which stops 3 residues before it; the germline J gene fills it in. V gene TRBV7-9 combines with J gene TRBJ2-1, with TRBD2 identical over 7 bases. V lost 5 bases and J lost 0; bases outside the gene matches: 4. CDR3 length: 15 amino acids. Germline CDR1 SEHNR, CDR2 FQNEAQ (reference sequence). The DNA read from the CDR3 is TGTGCCAGCAGCCGAGGGAGGGGCTCCTACAATGAG. Protein product: CASSRGRGSYNE. From start to end, the CDR3 is CASSRGRGSYNEQFF.

This clone came up a few times. Read data end 3 residues before the CDR3 end; the end is taken from the germline J gene. This rearrangement joins TRBV20-1 to TRBJ2-7, with 12 nucleotides matching TRBD2. The V gene's germline CDR1 is DFQATT and CDR2 SNEGSKA (reference sequence). Trimming removed 5 bases from V and 4 bases from J; junction bases left unmatched: 3. The CDR3 extends over 13 amino acids. CDR3 region: CSARTSGIYEQYF. CDR3 bases read: TGCAGTGCTCGGACTAGCGGGATTTACGAG.

In this sample, this clone turned up many times. The read gets to within 3 residues of the CDR3 end, and the germline J gene fills in the rest. The rearrangement joins TRBV28 to TRBJ1-2, with TRBD1 matching 10 bases. The CDR3 length is 14 residues. Trimming removed 3 bases from V and 5 bases from J; junction bases left unmatched: 3. Germline V gene data show CDR1 as MDHEN and CDR2 as SYDVKM. The CDR3 spells CASSFGTGVYGYTF. The sequenced part of the CDR3 DNA is TGTGCCAGCAGTTTCGGGACAGGGGTTTATGGC.

The DNA read from the CDR3 is TGTGCCAGCTCACCGCTAGGAGGGGCAAGGGACAATGAG. Protein: CASSPLGGARDNE. From start to end, the CDR3 is CASSPLGGARDNEQFF. The V gene is TRBV18, the J gene TRBJ2-1, with TRBD2 as a possible D gene (6 bases). The sequenced fragment ends 3 residues before the CDR3 boundary, so the rest is inferred from the germline J gene. The ends were cut back, 3 bases at V and 5 bases at J, with 17 bases in the middle. Germline CDR1 is KGHSH and CDR2 is LQKENI. The length of the CDR3 is 16 residues.

This clone was detected many times. The read is 3 residues too short to cover the CDR3 end, so that end is filled in from the germline J gene. The chain joins TRBV29-1 to TRBJ2-7; D is ambiguous. Germline V gene lookup returns CDR1 SQVTM and CDR2 ANQGSEA. This CDR3 spans 11 amino acids. Trimming pared 6 bases from V and 6 bases from J, leaving 12 bases between. CDR3 DNA, as far as it was read: TGCAGCGTGAGGTTTACGGGCGAG. Amino acids: CSVRFTGE. The entire CDR3 protein is CSVRFTGEQYF.

Sample share makes this clone medium-sized (0.01 to 0.1%). The CDR3 end is not reached by the read, which stops 3 residues before it; the germline J gene fills it in. This chain links TRBV19 with TRBJ1-5, with TRBD1 matching 8 bases. V dropped 7 bases and J dropped 1; count of bases not matched to a gene: 6. The CDR3 is 15 amino acids. The germline V gene has CDR1 LNHDA and CDR2 SQIVND (reference sequence). The sequenced part of the CDR3 DNA is TGTGCCAGTACCCTGGACAGGGTAAGCAATCAGCCC. It specifies CASTLDRVSNQP. The CDR3 reads in full as CASTLDRVSNQPQHF.

This clone was seen many times. The CDR3 end lies 3 residues beyond the end of the read and is filled in from the germline J gene. The gene calls are TRBV10-3 and TRBJ2-3; 7 bases fit TRBD2. The germline V gene encodes CDR1 ENHRY and CDR2 SYGVKD. This CDR3 spans 17 amino acids. After removal of 6 bases from V and 0 bases from J, the junction contained 12 bases not matched to a gene. The CDR3 DNA, read in part, is TGTGCCATCAGAACGGCAAGTGCCGGGGGGAGCACAGATACG. It codes for CAIRTASAGGSTDT. The full-length CDR3 reads as CAIRTASAGGSTDTQYF.

This clone showed up just a few times. The read stops 3 residues short of the end of the CDR3; the missing end is completed from the germline J gene. This chain connects TRBV10-3 to TRBJ2-7; 8 bases agree with TRBD1. CDR1 is ENHRY, CDR2 SYGVKD, per germline. There are 14 residues in the CDR3. The V gene end was trimmed by 1 base and the J gene end by 2 bases; junction bases not matched to a gene: 1. Here the CDR3 reads CAISELGQAYEQYF. The sequenced CDR3 bases are TGTGCCATCAGTGAGTTGGGACAGGCCTACGAG.

There are many counts of this clone. The read ends 3 residues shy of where the CDR3 ends; the end is completed using the germline J gene. The chain couples TRBV2 to TRBJ1-5; D gene ambiguous. With 3 bases removed from V and 6 bases from J, the gap between germline ends came to 12 bases. The CDR3 has 14 amino acids. The germline V gene encodes CDR1 SNHLY and CDR2 FYNNEI. The CDR3 DNA, read in part, is TGTGCCAGCAGTGACGGGTTGGTGGGTCAGCCC. Protein sequence: CASSDGLVGQP. In full, the CDR3 is CASSDGLVGQPQHF.

The sample holds many counts of this clone. At one end, the junction sequence differs from germline, possibly due to a read error. The observed sequence ends 3 residues before the CDR3 terminus, with the missing tail filled in from the germline J gene. The chain couples TRBV4-2 to TRBJ1-2, with a weak D call TRBD1 (5 bases). Per germline, CDR1 LGHNA and CDR2 YNFKEQ. This CDR3 is 13 amino acids long. CDR3: CASSQATGGGYTF. The sequenced part of the CDR3 DNA is TGCGCCAGCAGCCAAGCAACAGGTGGTGGC.

This clone was observed a handful of times. Read sequence stops 3 residues before the CDR3 end, and the germline J gene provides the missing end. The rearrangement uses TRBV11-3 and TRBJ1-1; maybe TRBD1 (5 bases). Germline V CDR1 and CDR2: SGHNT, YENEEA. CDR3 length: 13 residues. The chain's CDR3 is CASSLVGQGEAFF. The sequenced CDR3 bases are TGTGCCAGCAGCTTAGTCGGCCAGGGCGAA. The full variable domain, rest sourced from reference TRBV11-3 and TRBJ1-1, is EAGVVQSPRYKIIEKKQPVAFWCNPISGHNTLYWYLQNLGQGPELLIRYENEEAVDDSQLPKDRFSAERLKGVDSTLKIQPAELGDSAVYLCASSLVGQGEAFFGQGTRLTVV.

Many counts were recorded for this clone. Read data end 3 residues before the CDR3 end; the end is taken from the germline J gene. The chain combines TRBV7-3 with TRBJ2-7; 15 bases line up with TRBD2. Germline V gene sequence: CDR1 SGHTA, CDR2 FQGTGA. V lost 1 base and J lost 0; bases outside the gene matches: 16. This CDR3 comprises 22 residues. CDR3 bases read: TGTGCCAGCAGCTTAAACTGGAGTCCTTACGGGACTAGCGGGAGGAGCTCCTACGAG. It yields the protein CASSLNWSPYGTSGRSSYE. The full CDR3 reads CASSLNWSPYGTSGRSSYEQYF.

This clone was seen a few times. The read finishes 3 residues shy of the CDR3 end, and the germline J gene is used to complete it. The chain employs TRBV7-9 and TRBJ1-2, with D possibly matching TRBD1 (6 bases). V was cut by 5 bases and J by 2 bases, with 9 bases left in between. Germline values: CDR1 SEHNR, CDR2 FQNEAQ (reference sequence). This CDR3 comprises 13 residues. This CDR3 is CASSRTENYGYTF. The CDR3 bases that were read are TGTGCCAGCAGCCGGACAGAAAACTATGGC.

Ten or more counts support this clone. The read ends 3 residues shy of where the CDR3 ends; the end is completed using the germline J gene. The V call is TRBV7-4, the J call TRBJ1-3; 9 bases are shared with TRBD1. The CDR3 is 18 residues long. V shed 5 bases, J shed 2 bases, and the junction held 13 bases outside the gene matches. CDR1 SGHVT and CDR2 SQSDAQ come from the germline V gene. CDR3 in amino acids: CASSQTGTGRQPGNTIYF. The sequenced CDR3 bases are TGTGCCAGCAGCCAAACCGGGACAGGGCGTCAGCCTGGAAACACC. The complete variable domain, with remaining parts taken from reference TRBV7-4 and TRBJ1-3, reads GAGVSQSPRYKVAKRGRDVALRCDSISGHVTLYWYRQTLGQGSEVLTYSQSDAQRDKSGRPSGRFSAERPERSVSTLKIQRTEQGDSAVYLCASSQTGTGRQPGNTIYFGEGSWLTVV.

This clone has more than one count but fewer than ten. The read is 3 residues too short to cover the CDR3 end, so that end is filled in from the germline J gene. The J gene is TRBJ2-1, the V gene TRBV7-2; D is ambiguous. Germline V gene lookup returns CDR1 SGHTA and CDR2 FQGNSA. Trimming took 4 bases from V and 0 from J, leaving 10 bases between them. This CDR3 is built from 15 residues. The CDR3 is CASSSSYSSYNEQFF. The part of the CDR3 DNA that was read is TGTGCCAGCAGCTCCAGCTACAGCTCCTACAATGAG.

This clone was found a few times. The CDR3 goes on 3 residues after the read ends, and that part is filled in from the germline J gene. J is TRBJ1-6 and V is TRBV19; 9 positions match TRBD1. In germline, CDR1 is LNHDA, CDR2 SQIVND (reference sequence). This CDR3 spans 14 amino acids. Trimming took 9 bases from V and 3 from J; bases not matched to a gene: 3. CDR3 DNA (partial): TGTGCCAGCCGGGGACAGGGCTATAATTCACCC. Translated: CASRGQGYNSP. The CDR3 in full is CASRGQGYNSPLHF.

As concerns this clone: The DNA ends 3 residues before the CDR3 does, and the rest of the CDR3 is filled in from the germline J gene. The J gene is TRBJ2-1, the V gene TRBV11-3, with a tentative D call TRBD1 (7 bases). CDR1 is SGHNT and CDR2 is YENEEA in the germline V gene. V was clipped by 3 bases and J by 8 bases, with 11 bases between them. The CDR3 runs 13 residues. The sequenced part of the CDR3 DNA is TGTGCCAGCAGCTTCGACAGGGACTATGAG. Residues: CASSFDRDYE. The entire CDR3 protein reads CASSFDRDYEQFF.

Of note for this clone: The CDR3 is cut off 3 residues early in the read; its end comes from the germline J gene. This chain connects TRBV20-1 to TRBJ1-4; D is ambiguous. Germline V gives CDR1 DFQATT, CDR2 SNEGSKA (reference sequence). This CDR3 has 14 amino acids. Trimming pared 0 bases from V and 7 bases from J, leaving 12 bases between. The chain's CDR3 is CSARDLDGFEKLFF. Partial CDR3 DNA: TGCAGTGCTAGAGATCTTGATGGCTTTGAAAAA.

This clone was detected only a few times. The sequenced fragment ends 3 residues before the CDR3 boundary, so the rest is inferred from the germline J gene. The rearrangement joins TRBV7-9 to TRBJ2-7; 13 bases match TRBD2. The CDR3 contains 15 residues. V shed 5 bases and J 3 bases; nucleotides not matched to a gene: 4. Germline V gene lookup returns CDR1 SEHNR and CDR2 FQNEAQ (reference sequence). The CDR3 loop is CASSGGLAGNYEQYF. The sequenced CDR3 bases are TGTGCCAGCAGCGGGGGACTAGCGGGGAACTACGAG. The complete variable domain, with remaining parts taken from reference TRBV7-9 and TRBJ2-7, reads DTGVSQNPRHKITKRGQNVTFRCDPISEHNRLYWYRQTLGQGPEFLTYFQNEAQLEKSRLLSDRFSAERPKGSFSTLEIQRTEQGDSAMYLCASSGGLAGNYEQYFGPGTRLTVT.

This clone was detected many times. The read comes to an end 3 residues before the CDR3 does, leaving the germline J gene to fill in the end. The chain couples TRBV20-1 to TRBJ2-7; D uncertain. CDR1 and CDR2 from the germline V gene are DFQATT and SNEGSKA (reference sequence). The CDR3 spans 15 residues. V lost 0 bases and J 3 bases, leaving 15 bases between the germline ends. Here the CDR3 reads CSARETLVTDYEQYF. CDR3 bases read: TGCAGTGCTAGAGAGACTCTTGTGACCGACTACGAG.

This clone was detected ten times or more. The read stops 3 residues short of the end of the CDR3; the missing end is completed from the germline J gene. The chain uses TRBV30 and TRBJ2-4; 9 positions agree with TRBD1. Germline lookup yields CDR1 GTSNPN and CDR2 SVGIG (reference sequence). V lost 6 bases, J lost 0 bases, and 3 bases stayed unmatched. There are 14 residues in the CDR3. The DNA read from the CDR3 is TGTGCCTGTGGGACAGGGCTAGCCAAAAACATT. Translating it yields CACGTGLAKNI. In full, the CDR3 reads CACGTGLAKNIQYF. The full variable domain, its missing parts supplied by reference TRBV30 and TRBJ2-4, is SQTIHQWPATLVQPVGSPLSLECTVEGTSNPNLYWYRQAAGRGLQLLFYSVGIGQISSEVPQNLSASRPQDRQFILSSKKLLLSDSGFYLCACGTGLAKNIQYFGAGTRLSVL.

This clone was detected a few times. The read halts 3 residues ahead of the CDR3 end, with the missing end drawn from the germline J gene. The chain combines TRBV11-3 with TRBJ1-2; D uncertain. The CDR3 is made up of 14 amino acids. Germline loops: CDR1 SGHNT, CDR2 YENEEA. Incomplete CDR3 DNA: TGTGCCAGCAGCTTAGATAGGATTCCCGGGGGC. This gives the protein CASSLDRIPGG. The CDR3 in its entirety is CASSLDRIPGGYTF.